The source of this T cell receptor beta chain is a study of Graves' ophthalmopathy and Graves' hyperthyroidism. In the study overall: Before any treatment was given, at initial diagnosis, peripheral blood was collected. Broader study findings: The model forecast ophthalmopathy progression, reaching about 70% sensitivity and approximately 79% specificity. Cross-validated, the 13-signature model showed 87.88%/81.08% sensitivity/specificity, and 80%/75% in the test set.

Investigators amplified TCR beta CDR3 regions from RNA transcripts. First-round RT-PCR with HTBI primers preceded a second-round multiplex PCR. TCRdb reprocessed the multiplex PCR reads with MiXCR, giving one entry per CDR3 protein. The repertoire has roughly 170,000 distinct CDR3 sequences, under 45% of them found once; the top ten carry less than 9.5%. Note on this clonotype: The antigen is undetermined.

A diagnosis was made from clinical symptoms together with serum thyroxine, TRAb, thyroid ultrasound and orbital computed tomography. The CDR3 extends over 14 amino acids. CDR1 is DFQATT, CDR2 SNEGSKA, per germline (reference sequence). V shed 0 bases and J shed 4 bases, with 12 bases lying between them. This sequence was found in a man aged 25 to 40 with Graves' ophthalmopathy. The V call is TRBV20-1, the J call TRBJ1-1; D remains ambiguous. Material for sequencing was peripheral blood. CDR3 bases: TGCAGTGCTAGAGATCTCGGTGGTGGCACTGAAGCTTTCTTT. It yields the protein CSARDLGGGTEAFF.